This T cell receptor beta chain is drawn from a study of T-cell memory formation after mild COVID-19. TCR alpha and TCR beta cDNA libraries carrying sample barcodes and UMIs came from 5'RACE with constant-segment primers. TCRdb re-analysed the 5' RACE reads in MiXCR, keeping a single row per CDR3 protein. Counted here are 300,000 or so distinct CDR3 sequences, around a sixth occurring once; the ten biggest clones make up about a fifth. The germline V gene has CDR1 LGHNA and CDR2 YNFKEQ. This CDR3 is 16 amino acids long. V trimming: 0 bases; J trimming: 7 bases; junction bases outside the gene matches: 4. Many counts were recorded for this clonotype.

The sequencing input was PBMCs or a T cell subset sorted from them (not recorded which). The clonotype was recovered from a young man who had mild COVID-19 (a few samples of this study predate the infection). Cell type and time point are not known. The chain has TRBV4-2 and TRBJ1-4, with 11 bases lining up with TRBD1. The CDR3 bases are TGTGCCAGCAGCCAAGATGCGGGGACAGGGGGTGAAAAACTGTTTTTT. As protein: CASSQDAGTGGEKLFF.